This is a list of T cell receptor beta chains from one sample in a study of breast tumors, draining lymph nodes, adjacent tissues. TCRdb re-called the multiplex PCR reads with MiXCR, one entry per CDR3 protein. This sample has about 270,000 distinct CDR3 sequences; about 30% occur once, and the top ten carry around 1%. The sample comprised axillary lymph node tissue. These receptors all stem from a female donor with breast cancer. Some clones in this sample may be carry-over from other donors' samples. Both conserved end residues are part of each CDR3. The D gene is left open where the match is weak. Size is stated for part of the rows, as once, few or many counts, or as a class when the clone is expanded.

NA | NA | TRBJ2-2 | TRBV6-2/TRBV6-3 | TGTGCCAGCAGTTACCCTGGGATCAGCACCGGGGGGCTGTTTTTT | CASSYPGISTGGLFF
TRBD1 | NA | TRBJ1-1 | TRBV5-1 | TGCGCCAGCGGGAACAGGGGAGGAGAACAGGGAGCTTTCTTT | CASGNRGGEQGAFF
NA | many | TRBJ2-5 | TRBV5-1 | TGCGCCAGCAGCTTGGAAAGTGAGACCCAGTACTTC | CASSLESETQYF
TRBD1 | many | TRBJ2-7 | TRBV19 | TGTGCCAGTCGCCGACAGGGCAGCTCCTACGAGCAGTACTTC | CASRRQGSSYEQYF
TRBD2 | many | TRBJ2-2 | TRBV20-1 | TGCAGTGCTCAGCGGGAGCCCGGGGAGCTGTTTTTT | CSAQREPGELFF
TRBD2 | NA | TRBJ2-5 | TRBV12-3/TRBV12-4 | TGTGCCAGCAGCGCCAATAGCGGGAGGGAGACCCAGTACTTC | CASSANSGRETQYF
TRBD2 | many | TRBJ2-2 | TRBV6-1 | TGTGCCAGCAGCCCACTAGCGGGAGGACTCACCGGGGAGCTGTTTTTT | CASSPLAGGLTGELFF
TRBD2 | many | TRBJ2-1 | TRBV24-1 | TGTGCCACCAGTGGGGGGACTAGCGGGAGGGGCAATGAGCAGTTCTTC | CATSGGTSGRGNEQFF
NA | many | TRBJ1-6 | TRBV7-8 | TGTGCCAGCAGCTTAGTCGCGGGTTGGTCACCCCTCCACTTT | CASSLVAGWSPLHF
NA | NA | TRBJ1-5 | TRBV9 | TGTGCCAGCAGCGTAGACGACAGTCAGCCCCAGCATTTT | CASSVDDSQPQHF
TRBD1 | many | TRBJ2-1 | TRBV12-5 | TGTGCTAGTGGTTTGGGGACAGGGGAGAGGCAGTTCTTC | CASGLGTGERQFF
NA | few | TRBJ2-7 | TRBV27 | TGTGCCAGCAGTCCCCGGGTGGGAGGAGACTACGAGCAGTACTTC | CASSPRVGGDYEQYF
TRBD2 | NA | TRBJ2-1 | TRBV6-2/TRBV6-3 | TGTGCCAGCAGTCACTCGACTAGCGGGGAGCAGTTCTTC | CASSHSTSGEQFF
TRBD1 | many | TRBJ1-2 | TRBV7-9 | TGTGCCAGCAGCCTCGACAGGGCCGGCGGCTACACCTTC | CASSLDRAGGYTF
TRBD1 | many | TRBJ1-6 | TRBV6-2/TRBV6-3 | TGTGCCAGCAGTTTTGACAGGGGGCGAGTGGGATCACCCCTCCACTTT | CASSFDRGRVGSPLHF
NA | many | TRBJ2-7 | TRBV19 | TGTGCCAGTAGTATGAAACCCCGCCACGAGCAGTACTTC | CASSMKPRHEQYF
TRBD2 | many | TRBJ2-7 | TRBV20-1 | TGCAGTGCTAGAGGTCCTAGCGGGAACTCCTACGAGCAGTACTTC | CSARGPSGNSYEQYF